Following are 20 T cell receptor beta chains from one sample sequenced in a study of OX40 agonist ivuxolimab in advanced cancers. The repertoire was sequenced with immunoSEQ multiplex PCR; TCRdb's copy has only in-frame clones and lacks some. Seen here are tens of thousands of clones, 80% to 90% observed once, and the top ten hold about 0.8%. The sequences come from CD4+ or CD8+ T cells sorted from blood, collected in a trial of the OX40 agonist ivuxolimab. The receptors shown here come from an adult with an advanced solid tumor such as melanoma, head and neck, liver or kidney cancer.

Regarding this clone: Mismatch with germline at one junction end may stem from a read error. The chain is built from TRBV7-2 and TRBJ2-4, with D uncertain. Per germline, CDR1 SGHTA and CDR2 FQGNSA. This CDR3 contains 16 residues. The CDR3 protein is CASSVARVRSQNIQYF. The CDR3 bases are TGTGCCAGCAGCGTAGCTAGGGTGCGCAGTCAAAACATTCAGTACTTC.

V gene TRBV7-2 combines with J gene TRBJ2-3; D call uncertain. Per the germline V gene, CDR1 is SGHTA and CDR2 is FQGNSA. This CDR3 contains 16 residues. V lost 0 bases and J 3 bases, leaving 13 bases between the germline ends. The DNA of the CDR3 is TGTGCCAGCAGCTTAGCGGCCAACCCTGGGACAGATACGCAGTATTTT. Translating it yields CASSLAANPGTDTQYF.

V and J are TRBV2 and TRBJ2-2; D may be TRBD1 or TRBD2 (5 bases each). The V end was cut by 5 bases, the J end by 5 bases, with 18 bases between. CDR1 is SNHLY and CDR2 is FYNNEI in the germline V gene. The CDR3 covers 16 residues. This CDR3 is CASSSSGMSGTGELFF. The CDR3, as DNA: TGTGCCAGCAGTTCATCAGGGATGTCGGGGACCGGGGAGCTGTTTTTT.

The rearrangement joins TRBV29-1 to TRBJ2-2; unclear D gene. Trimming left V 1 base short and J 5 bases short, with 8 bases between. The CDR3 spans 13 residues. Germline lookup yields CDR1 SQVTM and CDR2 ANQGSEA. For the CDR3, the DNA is TGCAGCGTTGAAGGGTTTGCAACCGGGGAGCTGTTTTTT. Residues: CSVEGFATGELFF.

In DNA form, the CDR3 reads TGTGCCAGCAGCCAAGGGGCTAGCGGATACAATGAGCAGTTCTTC. This sequence encodes CASSQGASGYNEQFF. V and J are TRBV11-2 and TRBJ2-1, with 7 bases identical to TRBD2. CDR1 is SGHAT, CDR2 FQNNGV, per germline. V lost 5 bases and J lost 4; bases outside the gene matches: 8. The CDR3 is 15 residues long.

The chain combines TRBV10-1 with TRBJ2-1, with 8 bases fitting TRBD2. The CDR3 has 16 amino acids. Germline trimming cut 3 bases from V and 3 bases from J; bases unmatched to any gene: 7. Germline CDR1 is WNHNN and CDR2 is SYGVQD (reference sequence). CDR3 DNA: TGCGCCAGCAGTGAATCACTAGCGGCTTGCTACAATGAGCAGTTCTTC. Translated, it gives CASSESLAACYNEQFF.

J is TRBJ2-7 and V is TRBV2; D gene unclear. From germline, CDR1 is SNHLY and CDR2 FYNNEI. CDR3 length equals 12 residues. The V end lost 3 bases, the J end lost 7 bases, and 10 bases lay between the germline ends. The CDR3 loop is CASSDEAREQYF. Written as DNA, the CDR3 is TGTGCCAGCAGTGACGAGGCGCGGGAGCAGTACTTC.

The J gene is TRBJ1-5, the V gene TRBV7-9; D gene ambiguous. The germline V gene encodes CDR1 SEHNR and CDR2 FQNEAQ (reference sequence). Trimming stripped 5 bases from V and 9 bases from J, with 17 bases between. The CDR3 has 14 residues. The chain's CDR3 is CASSPTDGPWPQHF. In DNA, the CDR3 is TGTGCCAGCAGCCCTACGGACGGGCCGTGGCCCCAGCATTTT.

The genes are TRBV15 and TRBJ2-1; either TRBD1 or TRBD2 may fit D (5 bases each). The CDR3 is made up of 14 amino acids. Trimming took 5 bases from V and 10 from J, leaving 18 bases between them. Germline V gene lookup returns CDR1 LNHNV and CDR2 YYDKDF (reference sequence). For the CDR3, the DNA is TGTGCCACCAGCGTAGCCCGGGGCTTTAGGGAGCAGTTCTTC. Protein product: CATSVARGFREQFF.

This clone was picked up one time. CDR3 bases: TGTGCCGGGACCAGGGAATTATTCAATGAGCAGTTCTTC. Protein sequence: CAGTRELFNEQFF. This chain links TRBV19 with TRBJ2-1, with D tentatively TRBD1 or TRBD2 (5 bases each). Germline CDR1 and CDR2: LNHDA and SQIVND (reference sequence). The CDR3 is 13 amino acids. V was trimmed by 11 bases and J by 6 bases, leaving 17 bases between them.

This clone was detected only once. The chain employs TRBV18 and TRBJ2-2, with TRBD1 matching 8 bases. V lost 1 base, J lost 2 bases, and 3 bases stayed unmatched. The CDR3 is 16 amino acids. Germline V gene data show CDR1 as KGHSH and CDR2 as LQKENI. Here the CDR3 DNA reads TGTGCCAGCTCACCACGGACAGGGATTAACACCGGGGAGCTGTTTTTT. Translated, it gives CASSPRTGINTGELFF.

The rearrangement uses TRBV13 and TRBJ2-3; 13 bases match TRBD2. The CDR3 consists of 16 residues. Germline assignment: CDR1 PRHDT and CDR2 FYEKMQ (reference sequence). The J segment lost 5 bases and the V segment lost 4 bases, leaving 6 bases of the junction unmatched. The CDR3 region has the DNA TGTGCCAGCAGCTCACTAGCGGGAGGGCCGCGAGATACGCAGTATTTT. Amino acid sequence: CASSSLAGGPRDTQYF.

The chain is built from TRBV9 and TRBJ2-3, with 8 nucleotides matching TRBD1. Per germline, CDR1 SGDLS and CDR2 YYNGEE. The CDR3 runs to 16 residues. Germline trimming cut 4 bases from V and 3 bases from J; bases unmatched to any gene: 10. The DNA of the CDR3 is TGTGCCAGCAGCTTAAGATCGGGACAGGTAACAGATACGCAGTATTTT. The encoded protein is CASSLRSGQVTDTQYF.

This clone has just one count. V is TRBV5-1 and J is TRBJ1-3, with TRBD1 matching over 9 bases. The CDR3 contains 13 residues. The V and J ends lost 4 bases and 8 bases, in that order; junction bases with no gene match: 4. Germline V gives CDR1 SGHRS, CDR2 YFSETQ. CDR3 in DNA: TGCGCCAGCAGCACGGGACAGGGAGACACCATATATTTT. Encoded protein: CASSTGQGDTIYF.

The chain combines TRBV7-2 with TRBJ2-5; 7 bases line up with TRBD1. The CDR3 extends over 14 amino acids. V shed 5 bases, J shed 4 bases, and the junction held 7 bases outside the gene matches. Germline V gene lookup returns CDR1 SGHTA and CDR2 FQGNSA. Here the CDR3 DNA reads TGTGCCAGCAGCAGCGACAGGGTCCCAGAGACCCAGTACTTC. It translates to CASSSDRVPETQYF. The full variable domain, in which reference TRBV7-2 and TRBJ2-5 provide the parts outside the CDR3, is GAGVSQSPSNKVTEKGKDVELRCDPISGHTALYWYRQSLGQGLEFLIYFQGNSAPDKSGLPSDRFSAERTGGSVSTLTIQRTQQEDSAVYLCASSSDRVPETQYFGPGTRLLVL.

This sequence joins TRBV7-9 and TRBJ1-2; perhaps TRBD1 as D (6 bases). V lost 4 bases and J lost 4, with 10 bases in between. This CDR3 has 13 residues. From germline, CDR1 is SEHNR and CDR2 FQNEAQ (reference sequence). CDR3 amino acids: CASSSSTGYGYTF. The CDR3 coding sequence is TGTGCCAGCAGCTCATCGACAGGCTATGGCTACACCTTC.

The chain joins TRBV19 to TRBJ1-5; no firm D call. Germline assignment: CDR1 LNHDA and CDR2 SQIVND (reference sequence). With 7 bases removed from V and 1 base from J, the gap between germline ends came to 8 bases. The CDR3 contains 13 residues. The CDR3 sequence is CASTLQSNQPQHF. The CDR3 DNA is TGTGCCAGTACCTTACAGAGCAATCAGCCCCAGCATTTT. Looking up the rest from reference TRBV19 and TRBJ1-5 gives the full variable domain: DGGITQSPKYLFRKEGQNVTLSCEQNLNHDAMYWYRQDPGQGLRLIYYSQIVNDFQKGDIAEGYSVSREKKESFPLTVTSAQKNPTAFYLCASTLQSNQPQHFGDGTRLSIL.

DNA of the CDR3: TGTGCCAGCAGCTTAAGACCGCGCCTCGGGGAGCAGTACTTC. It is translated as CASSLRPRLGEQYF. The chain has TRBV7-3 and TRBJ2-7; D is undetermined. Germline V gene data show CDR1 as SGHTA and CDR2 as FQGTGA. V dropped 1 base and J dropped 7 bases, with 14 bases sitting between them. This CDR3 is built from 14 residues.

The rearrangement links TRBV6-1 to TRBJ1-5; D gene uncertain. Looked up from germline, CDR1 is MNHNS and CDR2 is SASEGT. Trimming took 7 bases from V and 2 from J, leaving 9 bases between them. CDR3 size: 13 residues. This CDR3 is CASMAMGNQPQHF. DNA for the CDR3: TGTGCCAGCATGGCCATGGGCAATCAGCCCCAGCATTTT.

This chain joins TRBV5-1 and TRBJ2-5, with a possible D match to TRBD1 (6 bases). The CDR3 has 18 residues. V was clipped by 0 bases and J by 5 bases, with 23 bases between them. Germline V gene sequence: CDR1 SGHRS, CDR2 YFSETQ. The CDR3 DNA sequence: TGCGCCAGCAGCTTGGGGGCAGGGGAAAGACGGTCATCGGAGACCCAGTACTTC. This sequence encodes CASSLGAGERRSSETQYF.